The present T cell receptor beta chain was sequenced within a study of cytomegalovirus exposure and HLA in healthy donors. V was trimmed by 4 bases and J by 1 base, leaving 16 bases between them. The germline CDR1 and CDR2 sequences are SGHAT and FQNNGV. This CDR3 has 16 residues. The data were produced by immunoSEQ multiplex PCR, yet TCRdb's version contains in-frame clones alone and is incomplete. The repertoire holds about 58,000 clones, with roughly 90% as singletons. This clonotype originated in a man in his late teens or twenties in good health and CMV-seronegative. The sequenced sample was PBMCs. The chain employs TRBV11-2 and TRBJ1-2, with a possible D match to TRBD1 (5 bases). The CDR3 DNA reads as TGTGCCAGCAGCTCCTACTCGACAGACATTAACTATGGCTACACCTTC. It encodes CASSSYSTDINYGYTF. Filled out from reference TRBV11-2 and TRBJ1-2, the complete variable domain reads EAGVAQSPRYKIIEKRQSVAFWCNPISGHATLYWYQQILGQGPKLLIQFQNNGVVDDSQLPKDRFSAERLKGVDSTLKIQPAKLEDSAVYLCASSSYSTDINYGYTFGSGTRLTVV.